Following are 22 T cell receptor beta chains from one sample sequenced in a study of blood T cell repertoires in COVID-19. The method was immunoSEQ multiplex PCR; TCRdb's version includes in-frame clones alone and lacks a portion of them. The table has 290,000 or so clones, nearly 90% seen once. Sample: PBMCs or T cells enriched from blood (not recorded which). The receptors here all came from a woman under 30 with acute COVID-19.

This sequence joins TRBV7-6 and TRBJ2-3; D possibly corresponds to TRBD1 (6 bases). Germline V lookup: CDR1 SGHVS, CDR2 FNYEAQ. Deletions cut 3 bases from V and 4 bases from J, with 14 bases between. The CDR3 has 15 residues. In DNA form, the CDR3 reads TGTGCCAGCAGCTTCACATCAGGGGAAGCAGATACGCAGTATTTT. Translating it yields CASSFTSGEADTQYF.

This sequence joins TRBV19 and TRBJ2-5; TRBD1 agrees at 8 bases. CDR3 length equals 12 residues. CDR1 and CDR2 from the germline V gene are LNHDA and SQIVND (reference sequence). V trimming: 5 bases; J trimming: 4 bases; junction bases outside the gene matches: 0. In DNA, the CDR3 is TGTGCCAGTAGTGACAGGGGAGAGACCCAGTACTTC. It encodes CASSDRGETQYF.

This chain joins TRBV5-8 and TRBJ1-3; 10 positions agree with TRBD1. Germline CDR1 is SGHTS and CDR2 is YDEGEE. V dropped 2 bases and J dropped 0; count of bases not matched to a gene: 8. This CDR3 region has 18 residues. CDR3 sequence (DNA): TGTGCCAGCAGCTTTTTGGGACAGGGGAGTTTCTCTGGAAACACCATATATTTT. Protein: CASSFLGQGSFSGNTIYF.

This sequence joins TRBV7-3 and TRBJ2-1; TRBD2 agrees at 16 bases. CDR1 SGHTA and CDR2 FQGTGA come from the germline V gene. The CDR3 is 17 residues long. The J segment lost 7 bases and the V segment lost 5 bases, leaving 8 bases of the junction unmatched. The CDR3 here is CASSPGLAGGIANEQFF. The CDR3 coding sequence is TGTGCCAGCAGCCCGGGACTAGCGGGAGGGATTGCAAATGAGCAGTTCTTC.

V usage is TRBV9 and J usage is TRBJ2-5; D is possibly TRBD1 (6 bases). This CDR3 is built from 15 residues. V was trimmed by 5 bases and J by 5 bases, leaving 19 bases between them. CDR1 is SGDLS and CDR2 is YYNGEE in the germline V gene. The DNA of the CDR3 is TGTGCCAGCAGTGGCCTCACAGGGTCCTGGGAGACCCAGTACTTC. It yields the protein CASSGLTGSWETQYF. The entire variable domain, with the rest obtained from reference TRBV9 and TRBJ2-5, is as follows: DSGVTQTPKHLITATGQRVTLRCSPRSGDLSVYWYQQSLDQGLQFLIQYYNGEERAKGNILERFSAQQFPDLHSELNLSSLELGDSALYFCASSGLTGSWETQYFGPGTRLLVL.

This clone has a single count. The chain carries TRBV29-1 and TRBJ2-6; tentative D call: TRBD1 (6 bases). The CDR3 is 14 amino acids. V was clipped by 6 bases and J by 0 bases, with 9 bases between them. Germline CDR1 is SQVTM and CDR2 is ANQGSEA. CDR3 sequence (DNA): TGCAGCGTCACAGGGCTCTCTGGGGCCAACGTCCTGACTTTC. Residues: CSVTGLSGANVLTF.

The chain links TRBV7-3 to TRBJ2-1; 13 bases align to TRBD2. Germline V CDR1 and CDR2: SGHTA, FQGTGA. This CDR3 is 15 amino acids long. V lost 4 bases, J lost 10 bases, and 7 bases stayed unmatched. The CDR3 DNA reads TGTGCCAGCAGCTCGGGGACTAGCGGGGCATGGGAGCAGTTCTTC. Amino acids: CASSSGTSGAWEQFF.

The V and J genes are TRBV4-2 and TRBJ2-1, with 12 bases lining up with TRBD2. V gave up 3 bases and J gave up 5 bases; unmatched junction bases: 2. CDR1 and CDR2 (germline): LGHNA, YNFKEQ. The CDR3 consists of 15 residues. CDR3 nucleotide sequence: TGTGCCAGCAGCCATGGACTAGCGGGAAACAATGAGCAGTTCTTC. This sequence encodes CASSHGLAGNNEQFF.

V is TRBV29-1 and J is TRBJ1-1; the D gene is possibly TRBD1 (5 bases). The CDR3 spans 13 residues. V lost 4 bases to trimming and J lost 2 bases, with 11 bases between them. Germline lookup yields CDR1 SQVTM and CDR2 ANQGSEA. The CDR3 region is CSVGRQSNTEAFF. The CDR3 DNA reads TGCAGCGTTGGGAGACAGTCAAACACTGAAGCTTTCTTT.

Written as DNA, the CDR3 is TGTGCCAGCAGTTCATTTGAGGGACTAGCGGGTAAAGATACGCAGTATTTT. Its protein product is CASSSFEGLAGKDTQYF. The gene calls are TRBV27 and TRBJ2-3, with 12 bases matching TRBD2. From germline, CDR1 is MNHEY and CDR2 SMNVEV (reference sequence). After removal of 4 bases from V and 5 bases from J, the junction contained 10 bases not matched to a gene. The CDR3 covers 17 residues.

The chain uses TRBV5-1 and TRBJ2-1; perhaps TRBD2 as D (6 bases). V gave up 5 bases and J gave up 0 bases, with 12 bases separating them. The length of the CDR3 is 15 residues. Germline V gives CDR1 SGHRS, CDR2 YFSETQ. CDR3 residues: CASREVGSSYNEQFF. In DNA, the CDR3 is TGCGCCAGCAGAGAGGTCGGGAGCTCCTACAATGAGCAGTTCTTC.

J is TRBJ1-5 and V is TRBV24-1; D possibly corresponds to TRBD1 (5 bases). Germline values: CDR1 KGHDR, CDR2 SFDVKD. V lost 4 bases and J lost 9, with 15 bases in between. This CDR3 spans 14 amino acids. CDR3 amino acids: CATSEGTASGPQHF. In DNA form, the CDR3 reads TGTGCCACCAGTGAAGGGACTGCCTCAGGGCCCCAGCATTTT.

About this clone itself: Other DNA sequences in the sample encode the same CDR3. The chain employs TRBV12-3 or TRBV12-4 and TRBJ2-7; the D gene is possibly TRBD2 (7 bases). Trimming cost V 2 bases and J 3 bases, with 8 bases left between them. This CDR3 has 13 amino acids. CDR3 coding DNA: TGTGCCAGCAGTTTAAGGGGGGGCTACGAGCAGTACTTC. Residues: CASSLRGGYEQYF.

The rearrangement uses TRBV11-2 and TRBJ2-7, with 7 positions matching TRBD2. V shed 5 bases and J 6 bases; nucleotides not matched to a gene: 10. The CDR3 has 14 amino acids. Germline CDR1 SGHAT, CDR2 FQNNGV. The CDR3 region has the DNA TGTGCCAGCAGCGTCTCCGGGCCGGGGGGCGAGCAGTACTTC. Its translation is CASSVSGPGGEQYF.

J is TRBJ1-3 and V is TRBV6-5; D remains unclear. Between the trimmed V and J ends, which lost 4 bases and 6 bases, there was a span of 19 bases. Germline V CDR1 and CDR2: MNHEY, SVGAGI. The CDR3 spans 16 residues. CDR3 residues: CASSFDGGGDLNTIYF. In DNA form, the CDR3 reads TGTGCCAGCAGTTTCGACGGAGGTGGGGATCTAAACACCATATATTTT.

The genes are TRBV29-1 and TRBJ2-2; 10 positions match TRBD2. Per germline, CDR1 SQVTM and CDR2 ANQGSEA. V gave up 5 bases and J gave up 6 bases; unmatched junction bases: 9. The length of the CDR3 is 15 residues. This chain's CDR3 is CSVRAGGPGSGELFF. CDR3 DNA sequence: TGCAGCGTTAGAGCGGGAGGGCCAGGTTCCGGGGAGCTGTTTTTT.

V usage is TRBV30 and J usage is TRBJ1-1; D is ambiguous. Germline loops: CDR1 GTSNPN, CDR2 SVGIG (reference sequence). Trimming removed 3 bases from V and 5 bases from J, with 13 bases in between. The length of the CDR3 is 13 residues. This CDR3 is CAWSLLAQTEAFF. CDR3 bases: TGTGCCTGGAGCCTTCTGGCACAAACTGAAGCTTTCTTT. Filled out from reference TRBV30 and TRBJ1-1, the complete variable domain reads SQTIHQWPATLVQPVGSPLSLECTVEGTSNPNLYWYRQAAGRGLQLLFYSVGIGQISSEVPQNLSASRPQDRQFILSSKKLLLSDSGFYLCAWSLLAQTEAFFGQGTRLTVV.

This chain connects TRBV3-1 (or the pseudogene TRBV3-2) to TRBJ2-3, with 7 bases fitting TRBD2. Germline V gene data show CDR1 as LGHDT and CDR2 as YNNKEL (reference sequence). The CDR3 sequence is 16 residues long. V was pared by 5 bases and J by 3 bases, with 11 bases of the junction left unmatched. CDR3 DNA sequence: TGTGCCAGCAGCACCCGACTAGCCGGCGGGACAGATACGCAGTATTTT. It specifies CASSTRLAGGTDTQYF.

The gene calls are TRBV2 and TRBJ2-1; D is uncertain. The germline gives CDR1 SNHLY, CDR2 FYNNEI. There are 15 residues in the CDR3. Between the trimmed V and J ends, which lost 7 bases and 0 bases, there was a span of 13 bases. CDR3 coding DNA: TGTGCCAGCACTGCCTTCCCGAGCTCCTACAATGAGCAGTTCTTC. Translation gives CASTAFPSSYNEQFF.

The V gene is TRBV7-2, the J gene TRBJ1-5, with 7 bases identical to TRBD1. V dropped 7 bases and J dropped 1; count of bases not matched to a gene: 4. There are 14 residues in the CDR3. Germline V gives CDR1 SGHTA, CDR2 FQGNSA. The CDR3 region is CASKTGASNQPQHF. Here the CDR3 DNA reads TGTGCCAGCAAAACAGGGGCGAGCAATCAGCCCCAGCATTTT.

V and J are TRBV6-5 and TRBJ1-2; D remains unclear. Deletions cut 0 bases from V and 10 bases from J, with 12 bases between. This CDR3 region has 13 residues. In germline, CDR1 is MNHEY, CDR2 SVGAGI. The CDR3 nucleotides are TGTGCCAGCAGTTACTCGAACCACGGGGTCTACACCTTC. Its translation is CASSYSNHGVYTF.

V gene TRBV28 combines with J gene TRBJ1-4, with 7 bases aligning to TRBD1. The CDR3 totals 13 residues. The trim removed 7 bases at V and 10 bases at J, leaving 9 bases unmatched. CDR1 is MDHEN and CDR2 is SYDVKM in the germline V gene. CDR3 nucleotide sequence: TGTGCCAGCAATCCGGGACAGAGCGGAAAACTGTTTTTT. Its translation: CASNPGQSGKLFF.